These 21 T cell receptor beta chains were all obtained from the same sample, sequenced in a study of blood T cells in healthy people across ages. Together with a sample-barcoded 5' primer, a J-beta primer mix was included in a second PCR lasting roughly 7 to 11 cycles. TCRdb reanalysed the 5' RACE reads using MiXCR and keeps one entry per CDR3 protein. The table has around 1,000,000 distinct CDR3 sequences, 20% to 25% seen once. The same specimen was also included in a second study, on T cells of mothers and their children.

The sample was blood. These TCRs come from a girl aged 2 to 9 in good health.

The chain carries TRBV29-1 and TRBJ1-2; D is uncertain. Germline V gives CDR1 SQVTM, CDR2 ANQGSEA. The ends were cut back, 7 bases at V and 4 bases at J, with 19 bases in the middle. The CDR3 loop spans 14 amino acids. The CDR3 here is CSARDDGRGYGYTF. As DNA, the CDR3 is TGCAGCGCCCGGGATGATGGGAGAGGCTATGGCTACACCTTC.

V is TRBV7-9 and J is TRBJ2-5; D uncertain. The J call may be incorrect, as the DNA end agrees better with TRBJ2-7. CDR3 length: 13 residues. In germline, CDR1 is SEHNR, CDR2 FQNEAQ (reference sequence). The CDR3: CASSGDKNYEQYF. The CDR3 DNA reads TGTGCCAGCAGCGGCGACAAGAACTACGAGCAGTACTTC.

The rearrangement joins TRBV12-3 or TRBV12-4 to TRBJ2-5; D possibly uses TRBD1 or TRBD2 (5 bases each). V was shortened by 2 bases and J by 5 bases, with 21 bases between the two germline ends. The CDR3 extends over 17 amino acids. The CDR3 region is CASSLKLGDPKWETQYF. The CDR3 bases are TGTGCCAGCAGTTTAAAGTTAGGGGACCCAAAATGGGAGACCCAGTACTTC.

This clonotype was counted between two and nine times. The J gene is TRBJ2-7, the V gene TRBV27; maybe TRBD2 (5 bases). The germline CDR1 and CDR2 sequences are MNHEY and SMNVEV (reference sequence). Trimming stripped 2 bases from V and 3 bases from J, with 8 bases between. The CDR3 runs to 13 residues. The CDR3 sequence: CASSLNGDYEQYF. CDR3 sequence (DNA): TGTGCCAGCAGTTTAAACGGGGACTACGAGCAGTACTTC.

The chain carries TRBV5-1 and TRBJ1-1; possible D gene TRBD1, 5 bases. Germline lookup yields CDR1 SGHRS and CDR2 YFSETQ. V was clipped by 6 bases and J by 1 base, with 13 bases between them. CDR3 size: 14 residues. CDR3: CASNLEGPNTEAFF. The CDR3 coding sequence is TGCGCCAGCAATTTGGAGGGGCCGAACACTGAAGCTTTCTTT.

The chain recombines TRBV5-8 with TRBJ1-4; D gene ambiguous. CDR1 and CDR2 from the germline V gene are SGHTS and YDEGEE. The ends were cut back, 3 bases at V and 0 bases at J, with 9 bases in the middle. The CDR3 sequence is 15 residues long. This chain's CDR3 is CASSSTVATNEKLFF. The CDR3 region has the DNA TGTGCCAGCAGCTCGACCGTGGCAACTAATGAAAAACTGTTTTTT.

The rearrangement uses TRBV6-1 and TRBJ2-7; D unresolved. Trimming removed 10 bases at V and 0 bases at J, with 4 bases between. The CDR3 runs 10 residues. Per germline, CDR1 MNHNS and CDR2 SASEGT. The chain's CDR3 is CATFSYEQYF. In nucleotides, the CDR3 is TGTGCCACATTCTCCTACGAGCAGTACTTC.

V usage is TRBV7-9 and J usage is TRBJ2-7, with TRBD1 identical over 11 bases. After removal of 5 bases from V and 6 bases from J, the junction contained 12 bases not matched to a gene. Germline CDR1 and CDR2: SEHNR and FQNEAQ (reference sequence). This CDR3 has 16 residues. CDR3 protein: CASSLPGDRGISEQYF. The CDR3 DNA sequence: TGTGCCAGCAGCCTCCCCGGGGACAGGGGGATTTCCGAGCAGTACTTC.

CDR3 protein: CASSDQRTSGRADLYEQYF. DNA of the CDR3: TGTGCCAGCAGTGACCAGAGGACTAGCGGGAGGGCCGATCTCTACGAGCAGTACTTC. The chain joins TRBV2 to TRBJ2-7, with 15 bases matching TRBD2. The CDR3 runs 19 residues. Germline V gene sequence: CDR1 SNHLY, CDR2 FYNNEI. The junction had 12 bases not matched to a gene; V was cut back by 3 bases and J by 3 bases. The full variable domain, rest sourced from reference TRBV2 and TRBJ2-7, is EPEVTQTPSHQVTQMGQEVILRCVPISNHLYFYWYRQILGQKVEFLVSFYNNEISEKSEIFDDQFSVERPDGSNFTLKIRSTKLEDSAMYFCASSDQRTSGRADLYEQYFGPGTRLTVT.

J is TRBJ1-1 and V is TRBV27; possibly TRBD1 for D (5 bases). The CDR3 has 15 amino acids. V was trimmed by 2 bases and J by 7 bases, leaving 17 bases between them. Germline CDR1 and CDR2: MNHEY and SMNVEV (reference sequence). The CDR3 DNA reads as TGTGCCAGCAGTTTAAGGCCCGGGGGAGGTGTTGAAGCTTTCTTT. This gives the protein CASSLRPGGGVEAFF.

This chain links TRBV14 with TRBJ2-1; 9 positions match TRBD2. J gave up 10 bases and V 4 bases, and 14 bases lay outside the gene matches. This CDR3 contains 16 residues. The V gene's germline CDR1 is SGHDN and CDR2 FVKESK. The CDR3 coding sequence is TGTGCCAGCAGCCTCCTCCTCGCGGGAGGGCCGGGGGAGCAGTTCTTC. Encoded protein: CASSLLLAGGPGEQFF.

There are a few counts of this clonotype. The chain has TRBV7-9 and TRBJ2-1, with D unresolved. The CDR3 totals 16 residues. The germline CDR1 and CDR2 sequences are SEHNR and FQNEAQ (reference sequence). V lost 6 bases to trimming and J lost 5 bases, with 20 bases between them. This CDR3 reads CASRLGFGSDHNEQFF. In nucleotides, the CDR3 is TGTGCCAGCAGGTTGGGGTTTGGCAGCGACCACAATGAGCAGTTCTTC.

This clonotype was counted a few times. The chain is built from TRBV20-1 and TRBJ2-1, with D perhaps matching TRBD2 (7 bases). The germline gives CDR1 DFQATT, CDR2 SNEGSKA (reference sequence). CDR3 length: 17 amino acids. The V end was cut by 3 bases, the J end by 3 bases, with 21 bases between. CDR3 nucleotides: TGCAGTGCTAGGTTCCCGGGGGGCGATCTAATCTACAATGAGCAGTTCTTC. Translated, it gives CSARFPGGDLIYNEQFF.

The chain combines TRBV6-6 with TRBJ2-5; perhaps D is TRBD1 or TRBD2 (5 bases each). The J call may be faulty, since TRBJ2-7 better matches the DNA end. The CDR3 has 15 amino acids. Germline V CDR1 and CDR2: MNHNY, SVGAGI (reference sequence). CDR3 nucleotides: TGTGCCAGCAGTGTCCTGGGGGACCGATTCTACGAGCAGTACTTC. Protein product: CASSVLGDRFYEQYF.

This clonotype was counted only a few times. The gene calls are TRBV5-1 and TRBJ2-1; D is unresolved. CDR1 is SGHRS, CDR2 YFSETQ, per germline. There are 16 residues in the CDR3. Trimming took off 0 bases at V and 0 bases at J, with 10 bases between the two ends. CDR3 sequence reads: CASSLGAVSSYNEQFF. The CDR3 region has the DNA TGCGCCAGCAGCTTGGGGGCGGTTAGCTCCTACAATGAGCAGTTCTTC.

The genes are TRBV6-5 and TRBJ2-7, with D unresolved. CDR3 length: 15 amino acids. Germline values: CDR1 MNHEY, CDR2 SVGAGI. V gave up 2 bases and J gave up 7 bases, with 18 bases separating them. The CDR3 here is CASSYTRRQPKEQYF. The DNA of the CDR3 is TGTGCCAGCAGTTACACCCGACGCCAGCCTAAAGAGCAGTACTTC.

This clonotype was observed many times. The CDR3 sequence: CASTSGGYEQYF. The CDR3 DNA reads TGTGCCAGTACCTCAGGGGGCTACGAGCAGTACTTC. The rearrangement joins TRBV27 to TRBJ2-7; 7 positions match TRBD1. This CDR3 region has 12 residues. CDR1 MNHEY and CDR2 SMNVEV come from the germline V gene (reference sequence). V trimming: 9 bases; J trimming: 3 bases; junction bases outside the gene matches: 5.

This clonotype was seen more than once but under ten times. The genes are TRBV28 and TRBJ2-7; a weak D match, TRBD2 (6 bases). V lost 4 bases and J 4 bases, leaving 14 bases between the germline ends. Looked up from germline, CDR1 is MDHEN and CDR2 is SYDVKM. This CDR3 comprises 14 residues. In nucleotides, the CDR3 is TGTGCCAGCAGTTCTGGAGGGTCAGGTTACGAGCAGTACTTC. This sequence encodes CASSSGGSGYEQYF.

This clonotype occurred a few times. The CDR3 bases are TGTGCCGTGACAGGGGTCTCTCTTCCTGAAGCTTTCTTT. This encodes CAVTGVSLPEAFF. The chain couples TRBV6-2 or TRBV6-3 to TRBJ1-1, with TRBD1 matching over 8 bases. Losses at the gene ends were 11 bases for V and 6 bases for J; bases not matched to a gene: 11. Germline V gene lookup returns CDR1 MNHEY and CDR2 SVGEGT. This CDR3 has 13 residues.

This clonotype was counted between two and nine times. This chain connects TRBV7-2 to TRBJ2-1; D is unresolved. V shed 4 bases and J shed 9 bases, with 13 bases lying between them. There are 13 residues in the CDR3. Germline loops: CDR1 SGHTA, CDR2 FQGNSA. CDR3 region: CASSSAELTEQFF. DNA for the CDR3: TGTGCCAGCAGCTCCGCGGAGTTGACTGAGCAGTTCTTC. Looking up the rest from reference TRBV7-2 and TRBJ2-1 gives the full variable domain: GAGVSQSPSNKVTEKGKDVELRCDPISGHTALYWYRQSLGQGLEFLIYFQGNSAPDKSGLPSDRFSAERTGGSVSTLTIQRTQQEDSAVYLCASSSAELTEQFFGPGTRLTVL.

The chain joins TRBV6-5 to TRBJ1-2; D not certain. Germline V gives CDR1 MNHEY, CDR2 SVGAGI. The CDR3 extends over 14 amino acids. Trimming stripped 6 bases from V and 4 bases from J, with 15 bases between. CDR3 sequence: CASSLRRLPYGYTF. CDR3 DNA sequence: TGTGCCAGCAGCCTGCGTAGGTTACCCTATGGCTACACCTTC.